The 27 T cell receptor beta chains below were found in one sample sequenced in a study of cytomegalovirus exposure and HLA in healthy donors. The PCR made use of 60 Vbeta and 13 Jbeta primers. Using immunoSEQ multiplex PCR, the repertoire was profiled, and TCRdb retains in-frame clones only, with some absent. The sample includes about 130,000 clones, around 80% seen only once; the top ten take around 1.8%. Input material: PBMCs. These TCRs come from a man between 50 and 59 years old in good health and CMV-seronegative.

Note on this clone: At one of its ends the junction is not consistent with the germline gene, which may arise from a read error. The chain employs TRBV4-3 and TRBJ1-1; TRBD1 aligns across 7 bases. CDR1 is LGHNA and CDR2 is YSLEER in the germline V gene. CDR3 size: 12 residues. The CDR3 nucleotides are TGCGCCAGCAGCTACGGGACAGCGCACCTGGTCTTT. This sequence encodes CASSYGTAHLVF.

This chain uses TRBV6-4 with TRBJ1-6; the D gene is possibly TRBD1 (6 bases). With 6 bases removed from V and 1 base from J, the gap between germline ends came to 16 bases. Germline CDR1 reads MRHNA; CDR2 reads SNTAGT. The CDR3 spans 17 residues. CDR3 sequence: CASSAGWTVSYNSPLHF. DNA of the CDR3: TGTGCCAGCAGCGCTGGGTGGACAGTTTCCTATAATTCACCCCTCCACTTT.

J is TRBJ2-6 and V is TRBV30; TRBD1 matches 8 bases. Losses at the gene ends were 3 bases for V and 0 bases for J; bases not matched to a gene: 7. Germline CDR1 is GTSNPN and CDR2 is SVGIG (reference sequence). The CDR3 covers 17 residues. The chain's CDR3 is CAWRHQGAFSGANVLTF. Written as DNA, the CDR3 is TGTGCCTGGAGACACCAGGGGGCGTTCTCTGGGGCCAACGTCCTGACTTTC.

This clone was recorded a few times. The CDR3 is CASNYRGKETQYF. In nucleotides, the CDR3 is TGTGCCAGCAATTACAGGGGGAAAGAGACCCAGTACTTC. This sequence joins TRBV28 and TRBJ2-5; 8 bases agree with TRBD1. V lost 7 bases and J lost 3; bases outside the gene matches: 4. The CDR3 loop spans 13 amino acids. Germline V gives CDR1 MDHEN, CDR2 SYDVKM. Based on the CDR3 plus reference TRBV28 and TRBJ2-5, the full variable domain is DVKVTQSSRYLVKRTGEKVFLECVQDMDHENMFWYRQDPGLGLRLIYFSYDVKMKEKGDIPEGYSVSREKKERFSLILESASTNQTSMYLCASNYRGKETQYFGPGTRLLVL.

The V gene is TRBV10-3, the J gene TRBJ2-2; 11 bases fit TRBD1. This CDR3 has 14 residues. Per the germline V gene, CDR1 is ENHRY and CDR2 is SYGVKD. The junction had 7 bases not matched to a gene; V was cut back by 10 bases and J by 6 bases. CDR3 nucleotides: TGTGCCACCTCCGGGACAGGGGGTTCCGGGGAGCTGTTTTTT. Amino acid sequence: CATSGTGGSGELFF.

This clone appeared a few times. The V and J genes are TRBV19 and TRBJ2-7, with D possibly TRBD1 on 6 matching bases. The CDR3 is made up of 13 amino acids. CDR1 is LNHDA, CDR2 SQIVND, per germline (reference sequence). The V end was cut by 5 bases, the J end by 5 bases, with 13 bases between. DNA for the CDR3: TGTGCCAGTAGTCCCTTCAGGGGTGACGAGCAGTACTTC. It translates to CASSPFRGDEQYF.

This clone was detected once. The chain links TRBV11-2 to TRBJ1-6, with D possibly TRBD1 on 5 matching bases. V dropped 6 bases and J dropped 8 bases, with 23 bases sitting between them. The CDR3 is 17 amino acids. Germline CDR1 SGHAT, CDR2 FQNNGV. The CDR3 region is CASRIGPIYRLHSPLHF. The CDR3 bases are TGTGCCAGCAGAATAGGGCCAATATACAGGTTGCATTCACCCCTCCACTTT.

The chain joins TRBV15 to TRBJ1-6, with TRBD1 matching 9 bases. The ends lost 5 bases at V and 7 bases at J; junction bases unmatched: 3. Germline V gives CDR1 LNHNV, CDR2 YYDKDF (reference sequence). This CDR3 comprises 14 residues. The CDR3 coding sequence is TGTGCCACCAGCGACAGGGGGAGGAATTCACCCCTCCACTTT. This gives the protein CATSDRGRNSPLHF.

This clone was seen once. The CDR3 nucleotides read TGCGCCAGCAGCTTCGGGACAGGGGAGATTTCTGGGGAAAAACTGTTTTTT. This gives the protein CASSFGTGEISGEKLFF. V gene TRBV5-1 combines with J gene TRBJ1-4; 10 bases line up with TRBD1. The trim removed 2 bases at V and 8 bases at J, leaving 12 bases unmatched. This CDR3 comprises 17 residues. The germline gives CDR1 SGHRS, CDR2 YFSETQ. Supplemented by reference TRBV5-1 and TRBJ1-4, the full variable domain reads KAGVTQTPRYLIKTRGQQVTLSCSPISGHRSVSWYQQTPGQGLQFLFEYFSETQRNKGNFPGRFSGRQFSNSRSEMNVSTLELGDSALYLCASSFGTGEISGEKLFFGSGTQLSVL.

The chain couples TRBV7-2 to TRBJ2-5; 9 bases agree with TRBD2. The CDR3 has 15 residues. Germline loops: CDR1 SGHTA, CDR2 FQGNSA. V was clipped by 4 bases and J by 5 bases; unmatched bases: 8. The CDR3 here is CASSSGGGDGETQYF. CDR3 sequence (DNA): TGTGCCAGCAGCTCGGGCGGGGGGGATGGGGAGACCCAGTACTTC.

The chain recombines TRBV2 with TRBJ1-4, with D possibly TRBD1 on 6 matching bases. The CDR3 sequence is 16 residues long. The germline CDR1 and CDR2 sequences are SNHLY and FYNNEI. The V end lost 6 bases, the J end lost 7 bases, and 21 bases lay between the germline ends. The CDR3 nucleotides are TGTGCCAGCAGCCCACAGGGCGGGGGGCGCGGTGAAAAACTGTTTTTT. Its protein product is CASSPQGGGRGEKLFF. The whole variable domain, remainder taken from reference TRBV2 and TRBJ1-4, is EPEVTQTPSHQVTQMGQEVILRCVPISNHLYFYWYRQILGQKVEFLVSFYNNEISEKSEIFDDQFSVERPDGSNFTLKIRSTKLEDSAMYFCASSPQGGGRGEKLFFGSGTQLSVL.

The chain carries TRBV6-1 and TRBJ2-7, with 9 nucleotides matching TRBD2. The CDR3 extends over 15 amino acids. Trimming took 3 bases from V and 2 from J; bases not matched to a gene: 5. Germline values: CDR1 MNHNS, CDR2 SASEGT. The CDR3 loop reads CASSDLAGPPYEQYV. The CDR3, as DNA: TGTGCCAGCAGTGATCTAGCGGGGCCACCCTACGAGCAGTACGTC.

The rearrangement links TRBV4-1 to TRBJ2-7; 7 bases agree with TRBD2. The CDR3 spans 15 residues. V gave up 0 bases and J gave up 2 bases; unmatched junction bases: 4. Germline lookup yields CDR1 MGHRA and CDR2 YSYEKL. The CDR3 bases are TGCGCCAGCAGCCAAGATACTAGCGAGGCCTACGAGCAGTACTTC. It specifies CASSQDTSEAYEQYF.

This chain uses TRBV6-8 with TRBJ2-7; 11 positions match TRBD2. Germline CDR1 is MNHGY and CDR2 is SAAAGT. The trim removed 6 bases at V and 5 bases at J, leaving 21 bases unmatched. The CDR3 covers 19 residues. The CDR3 is CASRPDPPPPGLAVHEQYV. The CDR3 bases are TGTGCCAGCAGACCGGATCCTCCCCCTCCGGGACTAGCGGTGCACGAGCAGTACGTC.

The V and J genes are TRBV19 and TRBJ2-1; D remains unclear. V was trimmed by 4 bases and J by 0 bases, leaving 16 bases between them. Germline V lookup: CDR1 LNHDA, CDR2 SQIVND (reference sequence). The CDR3 runs 17 residues. CDR3 coding DNA: TGTGCCAGTAGTACGTACACGCAAAAATTCTCCTACAATGAGCAGTTCTTC. It is translated as CASSTYTQKFSYNEQFF.

The CDR3 loop is CASSVERWGSYGYTF. The CDR3 DNA sequence: TGTGCCAGCAGCGTAGAGCGCTGGGGCTCCTATGGCTACACCTTC. The chain has TRBV9 and TRBJ1-2; TRBD1 is a possible D gene (5 bases). In germline, CDR1 is SGDLS, CDR2 YYNGEE. This CDR3 has 15 amino acids. Trimming took 0 bases from V and 4 from J, leaving 13 bases between them.

This clone has just one count. The V gene is TRBV5-1, the J gene TRBJ2-6; D is perhaps TRBD1 (5 bases). Trimming removed 2 bases at V and 4 bases at J, with 10 bases between. CDR1 is SGHRS and CDR2 is YFSETQ in the germline V gene. The CDR3 extends over 15 amino acids. The CDR3 nucleotides read TGCGCCAGCAGCTTTCAGGGTGAAGGGGCCAACGTCCTGACTTTC. Protein: CASSFQGEGANVLTF. Full variable domain (missing parts from reference TRBV5-1 and TRBJ2-6): KAGVTQTPRYLIKTRGQQVTLSCSPISGHRSVSWYQQTPGQGLQFLFEYFSETQRNKGNFPGRFSGRQFSNSRSEMNVSTLELGDSALYLCASSFQGEGANVLTFGAGSRLTVL.

The chain uses TRBV5-1 and TRBJ2-7; 11 bases fit TRBD1. The trim removed 4 bases at V and 6 bases at J, leaving 3 bases unmatched. Germline V gene data show CDR1 as SGHRS and CDR2 as YFSETQ. The CDR3 extends over 13 amino acids. CDR3 nucleotides: TGCGCCAGCAGCGCGGACAGGGGGCCCGAGCAGTACTTC. Translating gives CASSADRGPEQYF. Variable domain in full (rest from reference TRBV5-1 and TRBJ2-7): KAGVTQTPRYLIKTRGQQVTLSCSPISGHRSVSWYQQTPGQGLQFLFEYFSETQRNKGNFPGRFSGRQFSNSRSEMNVSTLELGDSALYLCASSADRGPEQYFGPGTRLTVT.

This clone was seen just once. This chain joins TRBV6-5 and TRBJ1-2, with D uncertain. The CDR3 consists of 12 residues. Germline CDR1 is MNHEY and CDR2 is SVGAGI. Trimming stripped 7 bases from V and 0 bases from J, with 6 bases between. The CDR3 here is CASIGTNYGYTF. The CDR3 DNA reads TGTGCCAGCATCGGTACTAACTATGGCTACACCTTC.

The chain has TRBV10-3 and TRBJ2-6; no clear D. Germline CDR1 and CDR2: ENHRY and SYGVKD. The CDR3 is 16 amino acids. The V end was cut by 6 bases, the J end by 0 bases, with 12 bases between. The CDR3 coding sequence is TGTGCCATCAGCCCCGACACCCCCTCTGGGGCCAACGTCCTGACTTTC. This gives the protein CAISPDTPSGANVLTF.

The table lists this clone with a count of one. The rearrangement uses TRBV6-5 and TRBJ2-3, with 8 bases fitting TRBD2. CDR3 length equals 15 residues. The V segment lost 4 bases and the J segment 6 bases; nucleotides outside the gene matches: 9. CDR1 MNHEY and CDR2 SVGAGI come from the germline V gene. The DNA of the CDR3 is TGTGCCAGCAGTTCCCTCGGGACTAGTACTGATACGCAGTATTTT. It translates to CASSSLGTSTDTQYF.

The chain links TRBV30 to TRBJ1-5; 9 bases are shared with TRBD1. The CDR3 is 14 amino acids. Germline V lookup: CDR1 GTSNPN, CDR2 SVGIG (reference sequence). Trimming took 0 bases from V and 10 from J; bases not matched to a gene: 7. The CDR3 sequence: CAWSVGQGISPQHF. CDR3 in DNA: TGTGCCTGGAGTGTCGGACAGGGGATCAGCCCCCAGCATTTT.

The gene calls are TRBV7-8 and TRBJ1-3; 7 positions match TRBD1. Losses at the gene ends were 1 base for V and 4 bases for J; bases not matched to a gene: 13. Germline-derived CDR1 and CDR2 are SGHVS and FQNEAQ. The CDR3 consists of 18 residues. CDR3 in DNA: TGTGCCAGCAGCTTAGTATTTTGGAGACAGGGAAACGGAAACACCATATATTTT. This gives the protein CASSLVFWRQGNGNTIYF.

The V and J genes are TRBV19 and TRBJ1-4; TRBD1 agrees at 9 bases. The germline CDR1 and CDR2 sequences are LNHDA and SQIVND (reference sequence). After removal of 6 bases from V and 6 bases from J, the junction contained 11 bases not matched to a gene. The CDR3 extends over 16 amino acids. CDR3 coding DNA: TGTGCCAGTAGCCAGGGACAGGGCACGACTTATGAAAAACTGTTTTTT. Protein sequence: CASSQGQGTTYEKLFF. Together with reference TRBV19 and TRBJ1-4, the CDR3 gives the full variable domain: DGGITQSPKYLFRKEGQNVTLSCEQNLNHDAMYWYRQDPGQGLRLIYYSQIVNDFQKGDIAEGYSVSREKKESFPLTVTSAQKNPTAFYLCASSQGQGTTYEKLFFGSGTQLSVL.

V gene TRBV25-1 combines with J gene TRBJ1-1; D may be TRBD1 (5 bases). In germline, CDR1 is MGHDK, CDR2 SYGVNS. The CDR3 consists of 16 residues. V shed 3 bases and J shed 7 bases, with 21 bases lying between them. This CDR3 is CASSERKEGPGYEAFF. CDR3 sequence (DNA): TGTGCCAGCAGTGAGAGGAAGGAGGGCCCAGGGTATGAAGCTTTCTTT.

The chain recombines TRBV25-1 with TRBJ1-1; D is possibly TRBD1 (6 bases). V gave up 6 bases and J gave up 2 bases, with 10 bases separating them. The germline V gene has CDR1 MGHDK and CDR2 SYGVNS. There are 13 residues in the CDR3. CDR3 amino acids: CASSHRENTEAFF. The CDR3 DNA reads as TGTGCCAGCAGCCACAGGGAAAACACTGAAGCTTTCTTT.

This clone turned up a few times. This chain uses TRBV19 with TRBJ2-1; 15 nucleotides match TRBD2. Germline V gene data show CDR1 as LNHDA and CDR2 as SQIVND (reference sequence). V shed 3 bases, J shed 3 bases, and the junction held 3 bases outside the gene matches. The CDR3 spans 17 residues. The CDR3 loop reads CASSMGTSGGYYNEQFF. In DNA, the CDR3 is TGTGCCAGTAGTATGGGGACTAGCGGGGGGTACTACAATGAGCAGTTCTTC.